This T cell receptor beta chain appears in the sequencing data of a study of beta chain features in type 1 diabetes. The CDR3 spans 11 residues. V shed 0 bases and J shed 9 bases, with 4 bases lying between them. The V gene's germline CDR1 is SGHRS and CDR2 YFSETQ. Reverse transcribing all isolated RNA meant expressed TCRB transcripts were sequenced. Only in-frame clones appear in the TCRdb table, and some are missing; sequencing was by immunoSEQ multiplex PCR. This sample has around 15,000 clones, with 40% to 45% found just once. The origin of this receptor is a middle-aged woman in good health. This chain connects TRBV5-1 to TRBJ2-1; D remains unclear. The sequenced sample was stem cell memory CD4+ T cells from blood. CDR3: CASSLASEQFF. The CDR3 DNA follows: TGCGCCAGCAGCTTGGCCTCTGAGCAGTTCTTC.